This is a list of T cell receptor beta chains from one sample in a study of blood T cell repertoires in COVID-19. Assay: immunoSEQ multiplex PCR; the TCRdb copy retains only in-frame clones and omits some. The data show around 55,000 clones, 70% to 90% seen once. Sequencing was done on a sample of peripheral blood. These receptors all stem from a human donor in a cohort sampled during active COVID-19. CDR3s include the opening cysteine and the closing phenylalanine or tryptophan. The D gene is left open where the match is weak. Not every row has a clone size; where given, it reads once, few, many or a size class.

d_gene | abundance | j_gene | v_gene | CDR3nt | CDR3aa
TRBD1 | - | TRBJ1-2 | TRBV6-5 | TGTGCCAGCGGACAGGGGCGCTCAAACTATGGCTACACCTTC | CASGQGRSNYGYTF
TRBD1 | - | TRBJ1-2 | TRBV19 | TGTGCCAGTAGTATTTCCGGGACAGGGGGCTACAACTATGGCTACACCTTC | CASSISGTGGYNYGYTF
TRBD1 | - | TRBJ1-1 | TRBV28 | TGTGCCAGCAGTAGGACAGGGGGTAATACTGAAGCTTTCTTT | CASSRTGGNTEAFF
TRBD1 | few | TRBJ1-1 | TRBV6-2/TRBV6-3 | TGTGCCAGCAGTTACGACAGGGGGCTCATGAACACTGAAGCTTTCTTT | CASSYDRGLMNTEAFF
TRBD1 | - | TRBJ2-5 | TRBV18 | TGTGCCAGCTCACCCCAGACAGGGAGAAGGGAGACCCAGTACTTC | CASSPQTGRRETQYF
- | few | TRBJ1-2 | TRBV5-4 | TGTGCCAGCAGCTCCCCTACCGGGACTCAATATGGCTACACCTTC | CASSSPTGTQYGYTF
- | - | TRBJ2-1 | TRBV6-5 | TGTGCCAGCAGGGCCGGGACTTTGAACAATGAGCAGTTCTTC | CASRAGTLNNEQFF
TRBD2 | - | TRBJ2-2 | TRBV19 | TGTGCCAGTAGTTCTGCTAGCGGGAGCGTCGCCGGGGAGCTGTTTTTT | CASSSASGSVAGELFF
TRBD2 | - | TRBJ2-3 | TRBV5-1 | TGCGCCAGCAGCTTGAGCGGGAGAGGCACAGATACGCAGTATTTT | CASSLSGRGTDTQYF
TRBD1 | - | TRBJ1-2 | TRBV5-1 | TGCGCCAGCAGCTTTTACAGGGGCCGCGATGGCTACACCTTC | CASSFYRGRDGYTF
- | - | TRBJ1-1 | TRBV4-2 | TGTGCCAGCAGCATCAAGGGAGGGACTGAAGCTTTCTTT | CASSIKGGTEAFF
TRBD1 | - | TRBJ1-5 | TRBV27 | TGTGCCAGCAGCAGCCAGGGGGCTGCGAGGGAGCCCCAGCATTTT | CASSSQGAAREPQHF
- | - | TRBJ2-1 | TRBV4-3 | TGCGCCAGCAGCCAAGGACATTACAATGAGCAGTTCTTC | CASSQGHYNEQFF
TRBD1 | - | TRBJ2-3 | TRBV7-6 | TGTGCCAGCAGCTGGGGAAAGGACAGGGTGGGAGATACGCAGTATTTT | CASSWGKDRVGDTQYF
- | - | TRBJ2-7 | TRBV10-3 | TGTGCCATCAGTGAGTCCGGTCCCTACGAGCAGTACTTC | CAISESGPYEQYF
TRBD2 | - | TRBJ2-5 | TRBV4-2 | TGTGCCAGCAGCCATCCAACCTCTAGCGGGGGAGAGACCCAGTACTTC | CASSHPTSSGGETQYF
- | - | TRBJ1-5 | TRBV27 | TGTGCCAGCAGTTTATTACAGGACCTTAGCAATCAGCCCCAGCATTTT | CASSLLQDLSNQPQHF
- | - | TRBJ1-2 | TRBV4-3 | TGCGCCAGCAGCCAAACTCTCAGGGGAATGGGTGGCTACACCTTC | CASSQTLRGMGGYTF
- | - | TRBJ2-5 | TRBV14 | TGTGCCAGCAGCCGACAGGAGGTTGGCACCCAGTACTTC | CASSRQEVGTQYF
TRBD1 | - | TRBJ1-6 | TRBV19 | TGTGCCAGTCGGGACAGGGGGCAATATAATTCACCCCTCCACTTT | CASRDRGQYNSPLHF
- | - | TRBJ1-3 | TRBV28 | TGTGCCAGCATCCAAGGGACTGCTGGAAACACCATATATTTT | CASIQGTAGNTIYF
TRBD2 | - | TRBJ2-1 | TRBV5-1 | TGCGCCAGCAGTCCCGGGACTAGCGGAAACAATGAGCAGTTCTTC | CASSPGTSGNNEQFF
TRBD1 | - | TRBJ2-7 | TRBV28 | TGTGCCAGCAGTATACCCGGGACAGGGGGGTACGAGCAGTACTTC | CASSIPGTGGYEQYF
- | - | TRBJ1-6 | TRBV2 | TGTGCCACCGCGGGGTGGGGGGGAGGCTCACCCCTCCACTTT | CATAGWGGGSPLHF
- | - | TRBJ2-7 | TRBV7-8 | TGTGCCAGCAGCTTACGAGATTCCTACGAGCAGTACTTC | CASSLRDSYEQYF
- | - | TRBJ1-6 | TRBV5-1 | TGCGCCAGCAGCTTAGACAGTTATAATTCACCCCTCCACTTT | CASSLDSYNSPLHF
- | - | TRBJ2-5 | TRBV7-2 | TGTGCCAGCAGCCCCCCCACGCAACGGGAGACCCAGTACTTC | CASSPPTQRETQYF
- | - | TRBJ2-3 | TRBV7-8 | TGTGCCAGCAGCTTAGACTATCTTAGGGAGAGGTCGAAGAAGGGCACGGGTACGCAGTATTTT | CASSLDYLRERSKKGTGTQYF
- | - | TRBJ2-1 | TRBV3-1/TRBV3-2 | TGTGCCAGCAGCCAACGGGGATACAATGAGCAGTTCTTC | CASSQRGYNEQFF
TRBD1 | - | TRBJ2-6 | TRBV30 | TGTGCCTGGGGGACAGGGGGTCATGGGGCCAACGTCCTGACTTTC | CAWGTGGHGANVLTF
TRBD1 | - | TRBJ1-4 | TRBV5-6 | TGTGCCAGCAGCCAAAGACAGGGCGAAAAACTGTTTTTT | CASSQRQGEKLFF
- | few | TRBJ1-2 | TRBV5-1 | TGCGCCAGCAGCTTAGGCGACAGGTCCTACTATGGCTACACCTTC | CASSLGDRSYYGYTF
- | few | TRBJ1-2 | TRBV28 | TGTGCCAGCAGTCCCGCTACGGCTAACTATGGCTACACCTTC | CASSPATANYGYTF
- | - | TRBJ2-1 | TRBV27 | TGTGCCAGCAGTTTATGGGGCAGGCCTGGTGATGAGCAGTTCTTC | CASSLWGRPGDEQFF
- | - | TRBJ2-1 | TRBV7-2 | TGTGCCAGCAGCCTCGACAAAAACTCCTACAATGAGCAGTTCTTC | CASSLDKNSYNEQFF
TRBD2 | - | TRBJ2-5 | TRBV7-9 | TGTGCCAGCAGTTTCGGGACTAGCGCACAAGAGACCCAGTACTTC | CASSFGTSAQETQYF
- | - | TRBJ1-1 | TRBV7-8 | TGTGCCAGCAGCTTAGGGGCAGGGGAAGGCACTGAAGCTTTCTTT | CASSLGAGEGTEAFF
TRBD1 | once | TRBJ1-5 | TRBV27 | TGTGCCAGCAGAATTACAGGGGTGGGCAATCAGCCCCAGCATTTT | CASRITGVGNQPQHF
- | - | TRBJ1-2 | TRBV5-1 | TGCGCCAGCGGACCAGCGACTATTAACTATGGCTACACCTTC | CASGPATINYGYTF
- | - | TRBJ1-1 | TRBV6-1 | TGTGCCAGCAGTCTACAGGGTCTGGGGACTGAAGCTTTCTTT | CASSLQGLGTEAFF
TRBD1 | - | TRBJ1-1 | TRBV18 | TGTGCCAGCTCACTTGACCACCGGGACAGGAACACTGAAGCTTTCTTT | CASSLDHRDRNTEAFF
- | - | TRBJ2-2 | TRBV7-3 | TGTGCCAGCAGTCCTACCGACACCGGGGAGCTGTTTTTT | CASSPTDTGELFF
TRBD1 | - | TRBJ2-6 | TRBV6-1 | TGTGCCAGCAGCGAACGTGGACAGGGGGCCTCTGGGGCCAACGTCCTGACTTTC | CASSERGQGASGANVLTF
- | once | TRBJ2-1 | TRBV12-1 | TGTGCCAGCAGCTTTGACCACCCGGTACTAGCGGGAGGGAATGGGCAGTTCTTC | CASSFDHPVLAGGNGQFF
- | - | TRBJ2-5 | TRBV7-9 | TGTGCCAGCAGCTACCGACAGCAACCCCAAGAGACCCAGTACTTC | CASSYRQQPQETQYF
TRBD1 | once | TRBJ2-3 | TRBV11-3 | TGTGCCAGCAGCCAAAGAAGGACAGGGCCAGATACGCAGTATTTT | CASSQRRTGPDTQYF
TRBD1 | - | TRBJ2-3 | TRBV30 | TGTGCCTGGAGTGTTAGACAGGGGGCACGAGATACGCAGTATTTT | CAWSVRQGARDTQYF
- | - | TRBJ2-7 | TRBV5-1 | TGCGCCAGCAGCCACGTGGGGGCGGGCTCCTACGAGCAGTACTTC | CASSHVGAGSYEQYF
- | - | TRBJ2-1 | TRBV19 | TGTGCCAGTCAGGTTTACAATGAGCAGTTCTTC | CASQVYNEQFF
- | - | TRBJ1-5 | TRBV28 | TGTGCCAGCAGTTTGGGGGGGGGCCGGCAGCCCCAGCATTTT | CASSLGGGRQPQHF
TRBD2 | - | TRBJ2-1 | TRBV5-1 | TGCGCCAGCAGCCTAGCGGGAGGGCCCATAGATGAGCAGTTCTTC | CASSLAGGPIDEQFF
TRBD2 | - | TRBJ2-3 | TRBV30 | TGTGCCTGGAGTGTGGCTAGCGGGAGCACAGATACGCAGTATTTT | CAWSVASGSTDTQYF
TRBD1 | - | TRBJ2-3 | TRBV18 | TGTGCCAGCTCAGAGGGGGCACCAGATACGCAGTATTTT | CASSEGAPDTQYF
- | - | TRBJ1-2 | TRBV14 | TGTGCCAGCAGCCAAGGCGGAGGGGAAACTAACTATGGCTACACCTTC | CASSQGGGETNYGYTF
- | - | TRBJ1-5 | TRBV15 | TGTGCCACCAGCAGAGAGGGCAGGGGAAGCAATCAGCCCCAGCATTTT | CATSREGRGSNQPQHF